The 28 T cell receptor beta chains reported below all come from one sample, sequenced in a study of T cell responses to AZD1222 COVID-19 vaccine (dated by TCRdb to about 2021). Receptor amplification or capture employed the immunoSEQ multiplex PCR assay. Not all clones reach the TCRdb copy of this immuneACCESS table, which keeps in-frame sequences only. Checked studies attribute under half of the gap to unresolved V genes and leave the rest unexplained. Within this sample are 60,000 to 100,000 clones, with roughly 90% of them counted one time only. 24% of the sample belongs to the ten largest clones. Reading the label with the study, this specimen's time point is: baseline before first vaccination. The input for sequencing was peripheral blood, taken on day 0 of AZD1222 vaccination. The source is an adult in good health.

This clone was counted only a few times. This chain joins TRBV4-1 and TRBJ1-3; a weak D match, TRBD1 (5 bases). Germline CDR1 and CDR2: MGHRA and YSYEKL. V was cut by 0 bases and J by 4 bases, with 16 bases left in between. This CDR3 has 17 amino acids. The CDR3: CASSQDLRGGYGNTIYF. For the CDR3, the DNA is TGCGCCAGCAGCCAAGATCTTCGCGGGGGATACGGAAACACCATATATTTT.

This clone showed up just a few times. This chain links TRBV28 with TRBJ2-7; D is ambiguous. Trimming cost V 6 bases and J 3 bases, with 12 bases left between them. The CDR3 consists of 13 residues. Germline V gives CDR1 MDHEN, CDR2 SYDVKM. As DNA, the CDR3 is TGTGCCAGCAGCAGGACGGAGCACTACGAGCAGTACTTC. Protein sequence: CASSRTEHYEQYF.

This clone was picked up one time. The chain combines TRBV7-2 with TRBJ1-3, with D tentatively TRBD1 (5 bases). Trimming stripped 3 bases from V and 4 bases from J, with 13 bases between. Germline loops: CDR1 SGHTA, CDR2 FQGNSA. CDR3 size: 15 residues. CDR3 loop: CASSFYGGAGNTIYF. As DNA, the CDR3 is TGTGCCAGCAGCTTTTACGGGGGAGCAGGAAACACCATATATTTT.

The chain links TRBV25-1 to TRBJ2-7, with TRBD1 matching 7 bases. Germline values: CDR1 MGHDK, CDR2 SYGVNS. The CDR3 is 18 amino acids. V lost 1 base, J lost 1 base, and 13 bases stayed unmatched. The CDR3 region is CASSEFFRGPGDSYEQYF. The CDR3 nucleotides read TGTGCCAGCAGTGAATTTTTTAGGGGGCCAGGGGATTCCTACGAGCAGTACTTC.

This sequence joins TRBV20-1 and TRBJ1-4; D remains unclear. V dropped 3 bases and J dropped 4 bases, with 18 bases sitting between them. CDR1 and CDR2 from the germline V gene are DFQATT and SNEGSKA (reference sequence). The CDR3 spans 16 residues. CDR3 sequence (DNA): TGCAGTGCTAGTCCACTCGGGCCGGGTGATAATGAAAAACTGTTTTTT. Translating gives CSASPLGPGDNEKLFF.

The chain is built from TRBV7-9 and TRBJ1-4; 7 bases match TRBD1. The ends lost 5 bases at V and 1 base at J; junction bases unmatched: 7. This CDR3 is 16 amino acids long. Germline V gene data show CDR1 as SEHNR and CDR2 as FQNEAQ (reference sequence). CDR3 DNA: TGTGCCAGCAGCGTAGGACAGGCGTTAACTAATGAAAAACTGTTTTTT. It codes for CASSVGQALTNEKLFF. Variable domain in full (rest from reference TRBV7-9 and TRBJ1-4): DTGVSQNPRHKITKRGQNVTFRCDPISEHNRLYWYRQTLGQGPEFLTYFQNEAQLEKSRLLSDRFSAERPKGSFSTLEIQRTEQGDSAMYLCASSVGQALTNEKLFFGSGTQLSVL.

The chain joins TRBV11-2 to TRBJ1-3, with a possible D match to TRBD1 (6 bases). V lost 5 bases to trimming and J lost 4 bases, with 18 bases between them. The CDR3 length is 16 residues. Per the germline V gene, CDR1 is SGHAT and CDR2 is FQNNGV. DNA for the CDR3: TGTGCCAGCAGCAAAATTCGGGGGGCGAGCGGAAACACCATATATTTT. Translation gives CASSKIRGASGNTIYF.

CDR3 region: CASSLGTGGSEKLFF. The CDR3 DNA follows: TGTGCCAGCAGCTTAGGGACAGGAGGATCTGAAAAACTGTTTTTT. The chain carries TRBV11-3 and TRBJ1-4; TRBD1 matches at 7 bases. CDR1 SGHNT and CDR2 YENEEA come from the germline V gene. J was trimmed by 7 bases and V by 1 base; bases with no gene match: 6. The CDR3 totals 15 residues.

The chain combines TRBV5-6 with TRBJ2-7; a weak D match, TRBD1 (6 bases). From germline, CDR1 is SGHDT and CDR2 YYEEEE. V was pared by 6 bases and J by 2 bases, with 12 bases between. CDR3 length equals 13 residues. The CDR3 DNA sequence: TGTGCCAGCATTCAACAGGGTACCTACGAGCAGTACTTC. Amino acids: CASIQQGTYEQYF.

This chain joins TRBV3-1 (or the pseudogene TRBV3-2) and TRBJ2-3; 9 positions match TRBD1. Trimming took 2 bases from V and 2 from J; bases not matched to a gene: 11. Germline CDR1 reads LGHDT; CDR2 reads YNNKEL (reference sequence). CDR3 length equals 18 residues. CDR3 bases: TGTGCCAGCAGCCAAAAAGCCACCGGGACAGGGTACACAGATACGCAGTATTTT. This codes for CASSQKATGTGYTDTQYF.

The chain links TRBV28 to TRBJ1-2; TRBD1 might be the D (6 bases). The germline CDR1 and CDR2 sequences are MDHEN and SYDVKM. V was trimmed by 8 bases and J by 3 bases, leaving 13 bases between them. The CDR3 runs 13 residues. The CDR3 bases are TGTGCCAGCTCCTCAGGGACATACTATGGCTACACCTTC. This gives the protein CASSSGTYYGYTF.

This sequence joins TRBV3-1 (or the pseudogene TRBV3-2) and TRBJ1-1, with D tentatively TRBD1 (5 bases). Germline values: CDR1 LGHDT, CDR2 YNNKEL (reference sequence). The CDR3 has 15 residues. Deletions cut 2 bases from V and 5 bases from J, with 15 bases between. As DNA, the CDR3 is TGTGCCAGCAGCCAAAGTCCCAGGGCTCGGACTGAAGCTTTCTTT. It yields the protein CASSQSPRARTEAFF.

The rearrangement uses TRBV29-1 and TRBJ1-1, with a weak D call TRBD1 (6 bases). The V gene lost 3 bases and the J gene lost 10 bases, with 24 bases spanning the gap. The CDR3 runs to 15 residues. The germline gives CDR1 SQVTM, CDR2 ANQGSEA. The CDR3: CSVELSGVRDSGAFF. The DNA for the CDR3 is TGCAGCGTTGAGCTATCAGGGGTAAGGGACTCTGGAGCTTTCTTT. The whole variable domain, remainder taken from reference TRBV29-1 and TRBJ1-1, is SAVISQKPSRDICQRGTSLTIQCQVDSQVTMMFWYRQQPGQSLTLIATANQGSEATYESGFVIDKFPISRPNLTFSTLTVSNMSPEDSSIYLCSVELSGVRDSGAFFGQGTRLTVV.

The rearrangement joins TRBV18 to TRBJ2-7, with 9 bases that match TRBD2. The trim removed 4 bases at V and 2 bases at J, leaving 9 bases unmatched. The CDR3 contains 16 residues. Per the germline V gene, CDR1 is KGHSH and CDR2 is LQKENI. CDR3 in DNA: TGTGCCAGCTCACTTAGGGCTAGCGGGAACCCCTACGAGCAGTACTTC. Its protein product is CASSLRASGNPYEQYF.

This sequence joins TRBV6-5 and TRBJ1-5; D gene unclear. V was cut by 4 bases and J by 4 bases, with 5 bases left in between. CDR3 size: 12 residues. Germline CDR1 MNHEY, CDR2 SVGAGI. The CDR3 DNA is TGTGCCAGCAGTTCGGGTAATCAGCCCCAGCATTTT. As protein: CASSSGNQPQHF.

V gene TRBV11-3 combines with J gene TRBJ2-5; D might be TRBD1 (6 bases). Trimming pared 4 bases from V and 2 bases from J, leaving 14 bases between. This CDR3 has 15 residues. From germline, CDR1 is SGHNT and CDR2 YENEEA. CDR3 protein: CASSSRTGWQETQYF. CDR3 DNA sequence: TGTGCCAGCAGCTCCCGAACAGGGTGGCAAGAGACCCAGTACTTC.

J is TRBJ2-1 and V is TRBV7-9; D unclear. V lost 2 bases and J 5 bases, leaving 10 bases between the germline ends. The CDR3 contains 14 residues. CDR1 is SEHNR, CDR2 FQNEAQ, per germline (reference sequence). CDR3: CASSLMQANNEQFF. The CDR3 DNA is TGTGCCAGCAGCTTAATGCAGGCTAACAATGAGCAGTTCTTC.

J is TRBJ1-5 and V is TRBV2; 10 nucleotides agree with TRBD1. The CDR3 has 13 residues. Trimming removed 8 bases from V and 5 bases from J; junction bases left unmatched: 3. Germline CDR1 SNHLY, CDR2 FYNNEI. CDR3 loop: CASGGQGYQPQHF. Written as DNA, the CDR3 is TGTGCCAGCGGGGGACAGGGGTATCAGCCCCAGCATTTT.

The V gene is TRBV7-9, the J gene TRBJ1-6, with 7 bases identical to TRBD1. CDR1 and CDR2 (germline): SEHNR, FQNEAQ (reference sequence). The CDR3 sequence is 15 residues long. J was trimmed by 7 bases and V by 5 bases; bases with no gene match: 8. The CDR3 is CASSPGTAKNSPLHF. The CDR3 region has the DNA TGTGCCAGCAGCCCTGGGACAGCTAAGAATTCACCCCTCCACTTT.

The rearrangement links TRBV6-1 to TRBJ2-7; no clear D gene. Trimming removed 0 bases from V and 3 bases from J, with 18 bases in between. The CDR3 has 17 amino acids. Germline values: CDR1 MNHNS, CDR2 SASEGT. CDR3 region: CASSEAAQSVTVYEQYF. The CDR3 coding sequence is TGTGCCAGCAGTGAAGCGGCACAGAGCGTTACGGTCTACGAGCAGTACTTC.

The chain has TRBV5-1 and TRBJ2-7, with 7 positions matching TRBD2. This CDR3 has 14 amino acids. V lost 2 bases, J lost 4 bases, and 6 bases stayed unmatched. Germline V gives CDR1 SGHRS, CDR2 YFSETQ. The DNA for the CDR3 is TGCGCCAGCAGCTTCGGGGCTAGCGGATACGAGCAGTACTTC. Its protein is CASSFGASGYEQYF.

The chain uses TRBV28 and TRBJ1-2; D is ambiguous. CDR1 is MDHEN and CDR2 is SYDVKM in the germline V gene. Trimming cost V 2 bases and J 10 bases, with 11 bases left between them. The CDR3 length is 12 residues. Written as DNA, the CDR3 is TGTGCCAGCAGTTTACCCCAGGCGGACTACACCTTC. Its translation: CASSLPQADYTF.

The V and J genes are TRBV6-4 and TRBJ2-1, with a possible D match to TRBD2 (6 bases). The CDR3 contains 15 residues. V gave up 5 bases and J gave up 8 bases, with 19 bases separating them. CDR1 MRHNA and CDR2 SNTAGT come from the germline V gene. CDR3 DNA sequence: TGTGCCAGCAGTAGGGATCCCTCGGGAGTGTATGAGCAGTTCTTC. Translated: CASSRDPSGVYEQFF.

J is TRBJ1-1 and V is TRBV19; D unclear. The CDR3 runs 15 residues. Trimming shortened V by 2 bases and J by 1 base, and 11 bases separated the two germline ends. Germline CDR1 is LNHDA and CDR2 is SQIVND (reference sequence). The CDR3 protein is CASSIPVKQNTEAFF. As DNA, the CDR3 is TGTGCCAGTAGTATACCCGTAAAGCAGAACACTGAAGCTTTCTTT.

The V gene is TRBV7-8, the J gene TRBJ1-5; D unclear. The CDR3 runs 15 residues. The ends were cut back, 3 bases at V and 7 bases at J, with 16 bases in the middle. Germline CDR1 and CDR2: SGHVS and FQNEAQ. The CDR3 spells CASSLRGEREQPQHF. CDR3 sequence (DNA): TGTGCCAGCAGCTTGCGTGGGGAGCGGGAGCAGCCCCAGCATTTT.

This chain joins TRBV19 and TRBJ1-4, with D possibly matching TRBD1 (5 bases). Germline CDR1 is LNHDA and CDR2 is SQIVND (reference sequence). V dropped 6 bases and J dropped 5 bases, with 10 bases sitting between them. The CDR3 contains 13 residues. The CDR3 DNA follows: TGTGCCAGTAGCGGCCGGGACAATGAAAAACTGTTTTTT. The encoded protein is CASSGRDNEKLFF.

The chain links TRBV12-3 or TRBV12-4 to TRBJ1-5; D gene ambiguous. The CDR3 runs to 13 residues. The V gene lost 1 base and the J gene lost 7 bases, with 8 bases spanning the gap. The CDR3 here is CASSLEVWQPQHF. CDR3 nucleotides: TGTGCCAGCAGTTTAGAGGTTTGGCAGCCCCAGCATTTT.

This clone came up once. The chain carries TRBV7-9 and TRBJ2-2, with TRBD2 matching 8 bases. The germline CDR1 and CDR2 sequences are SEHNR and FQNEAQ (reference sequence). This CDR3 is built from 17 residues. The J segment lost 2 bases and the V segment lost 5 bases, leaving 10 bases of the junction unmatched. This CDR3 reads CASSPPLAAINTGELFF. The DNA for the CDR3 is TGTGCCAGCAGCCCCCCACTAGCGGCAATTAACACCGGGGAGCTGTTTTTT. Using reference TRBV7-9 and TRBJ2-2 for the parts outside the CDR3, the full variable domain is DTGVSQNPRHKITKRGQNVTFRCDPISEHNRLYWYRQTLGQGPEFLTYFQNEAQLEKSRLLSDRFSAERPKGSFSTLEIQRTEQGDSAMYLCASSPPLAAINTGELFFGEGSRLTVL.